The clone carrying this TCR beta chain has a count of ten or more. Its specificity is not known. This sample is drawn from a study of response to subunit inactivated influenza vaccine. Study results and limitations: It was the authors' suggestion that each seasonal influenza vaccination recruits few new T cells.

In TCRdb, the RT-PCR reads were re-called with MiXCR into one record per CDR3 protein. The sample contains about 530,000 distinct CDR3 sequences, 10% to 15% of which appear only once. CDR1 and CDR2 from the germline V gene are MGHDK and SYGVNS. The length of the CDR3 is 10 residues. The V gene lost 4 bases and the J gene lost 8 bases, with 3 bases spanning the gap. The chain uses TRBV25-1 and TRBJ2-1; no reliable D call. Material: PBMCs from blood, obtained about 40 days after vaccination. The source of this sequence is a man in his fifties who received an inactivated influenza vaccine. CDR3 residues: CASSAHEQFF. For the CDR3, the DNA is TGTGCCAGCAGTGCGCATGAGCAGTTCTTC.